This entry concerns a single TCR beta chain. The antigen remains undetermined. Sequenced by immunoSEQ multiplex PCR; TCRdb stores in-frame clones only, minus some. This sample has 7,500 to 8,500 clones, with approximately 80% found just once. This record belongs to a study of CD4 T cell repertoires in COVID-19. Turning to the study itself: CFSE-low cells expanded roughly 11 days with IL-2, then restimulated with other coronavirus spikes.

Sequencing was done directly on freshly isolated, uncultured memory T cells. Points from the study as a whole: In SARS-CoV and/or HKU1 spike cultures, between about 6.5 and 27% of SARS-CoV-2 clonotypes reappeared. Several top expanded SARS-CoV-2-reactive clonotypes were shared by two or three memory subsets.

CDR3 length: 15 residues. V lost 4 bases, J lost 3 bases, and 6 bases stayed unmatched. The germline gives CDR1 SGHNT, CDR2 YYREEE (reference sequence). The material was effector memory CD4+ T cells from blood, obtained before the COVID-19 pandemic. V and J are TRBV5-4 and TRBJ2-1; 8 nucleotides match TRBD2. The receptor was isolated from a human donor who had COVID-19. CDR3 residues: CASSPRGGVYNEQFF. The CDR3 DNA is TGTGCCAGCAGCCCACGGGGGGGGGTCTACAATGAGCAGTTCTTC.